This entry lists 30 T cell receptor beta chains sequenced from one sample in a study of T cells in Graves' hyperthyroidism and ophthalmopathy. Researchers took RNA transcripts and amplified the TCR beta CDR3 regions from them. A set of HTBI primers served as the primers for a first-round RT-PCR of the TCR CDR3. One entry per CDR3 protein results from TCRdb running MiXCR on the multiplex PCR reads. Here the sample spans 300,000 to 450,000 distinct CDR3 sequences, roughly a sixth being singletons. The sequenced sample consisted of blood. These receptors came from a woman in her thirties with Graves' hyperthyroidism that later progressed to Graves' ophthalmopathy.

This clonotype was recorded many times. The chain couples TRBV18 to TRBJ1-6; 11 nucleotides match TRBD1. The CDR3 length is 16 residues. CDR1 is KGHSH and CDR2 is LQKENI in the germline V gene. The junction had 3 bases not matched to a gene; V was cut back by 2 bases and J by 6 bases. The CDR3 bases are TGTGCCAGCTCACCAGGGACAGGGGGACTTAATTCACCCCTCCACTTT. The encoded protein is CASSPGTGGLNSPLHF.

There are many counts of this clonotype. The chain carries TRBV27 and TRBJ2-7; perhaps TRBD1 as D (6 bases). The germline gives CDR1 MNHEY, CDR2 SMNVEV (reference sequence). Trimming removed 3 bases from V and 3 bases from J, with 15 bases in between. This CDR3 has 15 amino acids. The DNA of the CDR3 is TGTGCCAGCAGTTTGGACAGAGGCTCAAGCTACGAGCAGTACTTC. It translates to CASSLDRGSSYEQYF.

The chain is built from TRBV19 and TRBJ2-1; 10 bases fit TRBD2. This CDR3 is 15 amino acids long. Looked up from germline, CDR1 is LNHDA and CDR2 is SQIVND (reference sequence). Losses at the gene ends were 6 bases for V and 4 bases for J; bases not matched to a gene: 6. CDR3 nucleotide sequence: TGTGCCAGTAGACCGACTAGCGGGCCATACAATGAGCAGTTCTTC. Its protein product is CASRPTSGPYNEQFF.

The table lists this clonotype with a count of one. An end of the junction does not agree with germline; a read error may underlie this. The chain links TRBV12-3 or TRBV12-4 to TRBJ1-1; 7 bases map to TRBD1. The CDR3 consists of 14 residues. CDR3 protein: CARLPTGMNTEAFF. The CDR3 region has the DNA TGTGCCCGCCTTCCGACAGGGATGAACACTGAGGCTTTCTTT.

This clonotype was counted at least ten times. The genes are TRBV28 and TRBJ1-2; possible D gene TRBD1, 6 bases. This CDR3 comprises 13 residues. Deletions cut 4 bases from V and 8 bases from J, with 14 bases between. Germline CDR1 MDHEN, CDR2 SYDVKM. The CDR3 is CASSSPGAGGYTF. The CDR3, as DNA: TGTGCCAGCAGTTCCCCGGGGGCCGGGGGCTACACCTTC.

This clonotype occurred once. This sequence joins TRBV19 and TRBJ2-5; 10 nucleotides agree with TRBD2. Germline V gives CDR1 LNHDA, CDR2 SQIVND (reference sequence). V lost 6 bases to trimming and J lost 8 bases; unmatched junction nucleotides: 3. This CDR3 is 12 amino acids long. The CDR3 DNA reads as TGTGCCAGTAGCCTAGCGGGGGCCACCCAGTACTTC. Its protein is CASSLAGATQYF. The whole variable domain, filled in from reference TRBV19 and TRBJ2-5, reads DGGITQSPKYLFRKEGQNVTLSCEQNLNHDAMYWYRQDPGQGLRLIYYSQIVNDFQKGDIAEGYSVSREKKESFPLTVTSAQKNPTAFYLCASSLAGATQYFGPGTRLLVL.

This clonotype showed up many times. V and J are TRBV2 and TRBJ2-3; D is perhaps TRBD1 (5 bases). CDR1 is SNHLY, CDR2 FYNNEI, per germline. The CDR3 has 13 amino acids. V gave up 1 base and J gave up 6 bases, with 8 bases separating them. The CDR3 loop reads CASSEGWGDTQYF. In nucleotides, the CDR3 is TGTGCCAGCAGTGAAGGGTGGGGCGATACGCAGTATTTT.

The rearrangement links TRBV29-1 to TRBJ2-3; possible D gene TRBD1, 5 bases. Trimming left V 3 bases short and J 0 bases short, with 7 bases between. Germline values: CDR1 SQVTM, CDR2 ANQGSEA. This CDR3 has 13 residues. The CDR3 bases are TGCAGCGTTGAGCCAGGGAGCACAGATACGCAGTATTTT. Its protein product is CSVEPGSTDTQYF.

At least ten counts were recorded for this clonotype. V is TRBV2 and J is TRBJ2-1, with a weak D call TRBD1 (6 bases). V lost 7 bases, J lost 6 bases, and 19 bases lay in between. The germline V gene encodes CDR1 SNHLY and CDR2 FYNNEI. The CDR3 is 15 residues long. The DNA for the CDR3 is TGTGCCAGCACTCTGTTGGCAGGGGACCTCAATGAGCAGTTCTTC. Its translation: CASTLLAGDLNEQFF.

This clonotype was picked up many times. This chain connects TRBV27 to TRBJ2-7, with 11 bases identical to TRBD2. Germline-derived CDR1 and CDR2 are MNHEY and SMNVEV (reference sequence). V was clipped by 0 bases and J by 5 bases; unmatched bases: 3. This CDR3 has 15 amino acids. In nucleotides, the CDR3 is TGTGCCAGCAGTTTATCGACTAGCGGGGTCCACGAGCAGTACTTC. Protein sequence: CASSLSTSGVHEQYF.

This clonotype was observed many times. The J gene is TRBJ2-6, the V gene TRBV3-1; D call uncertain. From germline, CDR1 is LGHDT and CDR2 YNNKEL (reference sequence). The CDR3 totals 17 residues. Trimming took 1 base from V and 0 from J, leaving 10 bases between them. The CDR3 DNA sequence: TGTGCCAGCAGCCAAGGATCGGGCAGCTCTGGGGCCAACGTCCTGACTTTC. This gives the protein CASSQGSGSSGANVLTF.

V is TRBV20-1 and J is TRBJ2-7; D possibly matches TRBD1 or TRBD2 (5 bases each). Trimming took 6 bases from V and 4 from J, leaving 13 bases between them. The germline CDR1 and CDR2 sequences are DFQATT and SNEGSKA (reference sequence). This CDR3 region has 12 residues. CDR3 sequence (DNA): TGCAGTGCCCAGGGACCCATTTACGAGCAGTACTTC. Residues: CSAQGPIYEQYF.

This clonotype has ten or more counts. The chain is built from TRBV7-9 and TRBJ1-2, with a possible D match to TRBD1 (6 bases). Germline V CDR1 and CDR2: SEHNR, FQNEAQ (reference sequence). This CDR3 has 15 amino acids. V lost 5 bases and J 2 bases, leaving 15 bases between the germline ends. CDR3 sequence (DNA): TGTGCCAGCAGCCCCGAAGACAGGTTAAACTATGGCTACACCTTC. It translates to CASSPEDRLNYGYTF.

The V call is TRBV20-1, the J call TRBJ1-5; D possibly corresponds to TRBD1 (5 bases). CDR1 is DFQATT and CDR2 is SNEGSKA in the germline V gene (reference sequence). This CDR3 comprises 14 residues. V was cut by 0 bases and J by 6 bases, with 12 bases left in between. Here the CDR3 reads CSARDPGSSQPQHF. The CDR3 DNA reads as TGCAGTGCTAGAGATCCAGGGTCAAGTCAGCCCCAGCATTTT.

This clonotype was seen repeatedly, ten times or more. CDR3 bases: TGTGCCAGTAGTATATCATACGGTTCCACTGAAGCTTTCTTT. Protein: CASSISYGSTEAFF. The chain employs TRBV19 and TRBJ1-1; unclear D gene. CDR1 and CDR2 from the germline V gene are LNHDA and SQIVND (reference sequence). V was cut by 2 bases and J by 4 bases, with 11 bases left in between. This CDR3 has 14 residues.

This clonotype has a handful of counts. The chain recombines TRBV4-2 with TRBJ1-5; tentatively, D is TRBD1 (5 bases). There are 15 residues in the CDR3. The germline V gene has CDR1 LGHNA and CDR2 YNFKEQ. Trimming shortened V by 4 bases and J by 10 bases, and 20 bases separated the two germline ends. In DNA form, the CDR3 reads TGTGCCAGCAGCCCTCGTGGGGTGTCGGGGGAACCCCAGCATTTT. As protein: CASSPRGVSGEPQHF.

This clonotype has more than one count but fewer than ten. The chain combines TRBV19 with TRBJ2-3; D is undetermined. The CDR3 is 13 amino acids. Germline CDR1 LNHDA, CDR2 SQIVND (reference sequence). V lost 6 bases to trimming and J lost 1 base, with 8 bases between them. In nucleotides, the CDR3 is TGTGCCAGTAGAATGGGTCGCACAGATACGCAGTATTTT. The encoded protein is CASRMGRTDTQYF. The full variable domain, completed using reference TRBV19 and TRBJ2-3, is DGGITQSPKYLFRKEGQNVTLSCEQNLNHDAMYWYRQDPGQGLRLIYYSQIVNDFQKGDIAEGYSVSREKKESFPLTVTSAQKNPTAFYLCASRMGRTDTQYFGPGTRLTVL.

This clonotype was seen at least ten times. The chain links TRBV27 to TRBJ2-7, with a weak D call TRBD1 (6 bases). Between the trimmed V and J ends, which lost 2 bases and 6 bases, there was a span of 17 bases. CDR3 size: 15 residues. Germline V gene sequence: CDR1 MNHEY, CDR2 SMNVEV (reference sequence). In DNA form, the CDR3 reads TGTGCCAGCAGTTTAGTGGGGACACACCGGCTCGAGCAGTACTTC. Amino acid sequence: CASSLVGTHRLEQYF.

This clonotype was counted at least ten times. The V call is TRBV19, the J call TRBJ1-2; D is perhaps TRBD1 (5 bases). Trimming took off 5 bases at V and 7 bases at J, with 14 bases between the two ends. CDR3 length equals 13 residues. Per the germline V gene, CDR1 is LNHDA and CDR2 is SQIVND (reference sequence). The CDR3 DNA follows: TGTGCCAGTAGTCATCAGGGAAGGGGTGGCTACACCTTC. Translated: CASSHQGRGGYTF.

This clonotype was counted many times. The V gene is TRBV28, the J gene TRBJ1-5; D is perhaps TRBD1 (5 bases). V lost 8 bases and J lost 4, with 15 bases in between. Germline V gene lookup returns CDR1 MDHEN and CDR2 SYDVKM. This CDR3 spans 14 amino acids. For the CDR3, the DNA is TGTGCCAGCCGTGGGGGGTCCAGGAATCAGCCCCAGCATTTT. This codes for CASRGGSRNQPQHF.

This clonotype was detected many times. The chain links TRBV6-5 to TRBJ1-1; weak D call: TRBD1 (6 bases). The germline V gene has CDR1 MNHEY and CDR2 SVGAGI. The CDR3 spans 13 residues. The V end lost 4 bases, the J end lost 6 bases, and 12 bases lay between the germline ends. In nucleotides, the CDR3 is TGTGCCAGCAGTTCACAGGGAAGTTCTGAAGCTTTCTTT. This encodes CASSSQGSSEAFF.

About this clonotype itself: Possible read error: a much larger clone is one base away. The CDR3 DNA reads as TGTGCCAGTAGTATGAAAGGGGGATCCTACGAGCAGTACTTC. It is translated as CASSMKGGSYEQYF. The chain is built from TRBV19 and TRBJ2-7, with D possibly being TRBD1 (6 bases). CDR1 and CDR2 (germline): LNHDA, SQIVND (reference sequence). This CDR3 comprises 14 residues. Deletions cut 3 bases from V and 1 base from J, with 10 bases between.

This clonotype was observed at least ten times. The chain links TRBV6-1 to TRBJ2-1; a possible D gene is TRBD1 (7 bases). Trimming stripped 5 bases from V and 3 bases from J, with 17 bases between. The CDR3 has 16 amino acids. From germline, CDR1 is MNHNS and CDR2 SASEGT. CDR3 bases: TGTGCCAGCAGTCCCCTCCCAGGGGGGAACTACAATGAGCAGTTCTTC. As protein: CASSPLPGGNYNEQFF.

This clonotype was picked up many times. J is TRBJ2-1 and V is TRBV4-1; 8 positions match TRBD1. V lost 0 bases, J lost 10 bases, and 11 bases stayed unmatched. The CDR3 length is 16 residues. Germline V gene data show CDR1 as MGHRA and CDR2 as YSYEKL. The DNA for the CDR3 is TGCGCCAGCAGCCAAGATCCCGGGCAGGGGGCGTACGAGCAGTTCTTC. Its protein product is CASSQDPGQGAYEQFF.

This clonotype showed up many times. This chain links TRBV28 with TRBJ2-3, with D possibly TRBD2 on 6 matching bases. CDR3 length equals 14 residues. Trimming took off 6 bases at V and 0 bases at J, with 10 bases between the two ends. The germline V gene encodes CDR1 MDHEN and CDR2 SYDVKM. CDR3 coding DNA: TGTGCCAGCAGGCGGGACCCTAGCACAGATACGCAGTATTTT. Translation: CASRRDPSTDTQYF.

This clonotype has just a few counts. The V and J genes are TRBV4-1 and TRBJ2-1; a weak D match, TRBD2 (5 bases). Germline V gives CDR1 MGHRA, CDR2 YSYEKL. Trimming removed 1 base from V and 0 bases from J, with 13 bases in between. This CDR3 spans 17 amino acids. CDR3 DNA: TGCGCCAGCAGCCAAGGACCCAGGAGGAGCTCCTACAATGAGCAGTTCTTC. It specifies CASSQGPRRSSYNEQFF.

The rearrangement uses TRBV5-6 and TRBJ2-1; TRBD2 matches at 9 bases. The V gene's germline CDR1 is SGHDT and CDR2 YYEEEE. The CDR3 has 17 amino acids. The V and J ends lost 4 bases and 4 bases, in that order; junction bases with no gene match: 12. In DNA form, the CDR3 reads TGTGCCAGCAGCCCCGGGACTAGCCGCCGAGCATACAATGAGCAGTTCTTC. This gives the protein CASSPGTSRRAYNEQFF.

Only a few counts were recorded for this clonotype. The chain couples TRBV6-1 to TRBJ1-5; D unresolved. The CDR3 sequence is 12 residues long. Between the trimmed V and J ends, which lost 8 bases and 0 bases, there was a span of 5 bases. The germline V gene encodes CDR1 MNHNS and CDR2 SASEGT. The CDR3 region has the DNA TGTGCCAGCTACGGTAGCAATCAGCCCCAGCATTTT. Amino acids: CASYGSNQPQHF.

This clonotype was seen ten or more times. The V gene is TRBV5-1, the J gene TRBJ2-5, with 10 bases aligning to TRBD2. The CDR3 spans 14 residues. Germline values: CDR1 SGHRS, CDR2 YFSETQ. V shed 3 bases, J shed 1 base, and the junction held 0 bases outside the gene matches. CDR3 protein: CASSWTSGQETQYF. In DNA form, the CDR3 reads TGCGCCAGCAGCTGGACTAGCGGCCAAGAGACCCAGTACTTC.

This clonotype occurred many times. The V gene is TRBV13, the J gene TRBJ2-7; TRBD2 aligns across 14 bases. The V gene end was trimmed by 6 bases and the J gene end by 1 base; junction bases not matched to a gene: 8. This CDR3 spans 17 amino acids. From germline, CDR1 is PRHDT and CDR2 FYEKMQ (reference sequence). The CDR3, as DNA: TGTGCCAGCAGTGATGGGACTAGCGGGAGTAGGTCCTACGAGCAGTACTTC. Protein sequence: CASSDGTSGSRSYEQYF.